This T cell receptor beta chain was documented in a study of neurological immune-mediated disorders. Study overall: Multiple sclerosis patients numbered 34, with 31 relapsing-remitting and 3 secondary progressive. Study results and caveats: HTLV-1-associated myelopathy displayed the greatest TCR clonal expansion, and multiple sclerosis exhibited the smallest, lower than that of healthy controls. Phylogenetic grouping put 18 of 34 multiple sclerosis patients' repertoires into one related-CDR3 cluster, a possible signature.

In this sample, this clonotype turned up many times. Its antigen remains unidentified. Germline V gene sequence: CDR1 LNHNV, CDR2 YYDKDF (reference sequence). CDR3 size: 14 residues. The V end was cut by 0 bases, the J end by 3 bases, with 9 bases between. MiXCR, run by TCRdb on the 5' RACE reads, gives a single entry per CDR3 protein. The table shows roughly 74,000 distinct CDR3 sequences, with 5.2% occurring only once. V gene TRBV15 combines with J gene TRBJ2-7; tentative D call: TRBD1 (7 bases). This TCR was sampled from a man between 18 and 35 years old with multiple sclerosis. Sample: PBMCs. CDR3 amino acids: CATSRDQGGYEQYF. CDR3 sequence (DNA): TGTGCCACCAGCAGAGATCAGGGGGGCTACGAGCAGTACTTC.